The 3 T cell receptor beta chains below come from one sample, sequenced in a study of blood T cell repertoires in COVID-19. Repertoires were generated with immunoSEQ multiplex PCR, while TCRdb's copy carries only in-frame clones and drops some. This table holds fewer than 75,000 clones, over 85% found once. The sample taken for sequencing was peripheral blood. All receptors come from a man in his fifties or sixties with acute or convalescent COVID-19.

The chain couples TRBV27 to TRBJ2-6, with 7 positions matching TRBD2. Unmatched junction bases numbered 10, after V lost 10 bases and J lost 4 bases. Germline values: CDR1 MNHEY, CDR2 SMNVEV (reference sequence). The CDR3 has 15 residues. The CDR3 DNA sequence: TGTGCCACAAAGGGAGCGGGGATGGGGGCCAACGTCCTGACTTTC. Translation gives CATKGAGMGANVLTF.

The rearrangement links TRBV29-1 to TRBJ2-1; tentatively, D is TRBD1 (5 bases). This CDR3 region has 11 residues. Germline values: CDR1 SQVTM, CDR2 ANQGSEA. With 5 bases removed from V and 10 bases from J, the gap between germline ends came to 12 bases. The CDR3 spells CSVSLDTEQFF. The CDR3 nucleotides read TGCAGCGTTTCCCTGGACACCGAGCAGTTCTTC.

The chain combines TRBV2 with TRBJ1-5; D remains unclear. The CDR3 sequence is 13 residues long. In germline, CDR1 is SNHLY, CDR2 FYNNEI. The V gene lost 7 bases and the J gene lost 7 bases, with 14 bases spanning the gap. The CDR3 coding sequence is TGTGCCAGCACGGAGAGGGCGGGGCAGCCCCAGCATTTT. Translating gives CASTERAGQPQHF.